This T cell receptor (beta chain) originates from a study of CD8 T cells in ankylosing spondylitis. Study results and caveats: Made up of about eight highly homologous variants, a TCR beta motif appeared characteristic of ankylosing spondylitis blood. Within peripheral blood, clones linked to disease were CD8+ and relatively rare. Disease-associated clones were reportedly significantly overrepresented in matched ankylosing spondylitis synovial fluid.

This clonotype was recorded at least ten times. Its antigen is undetermined. Germline lookup yields CDR1 ENHRY and CDR2 SYGVKD. The V end lost 2 bases, the J end lost 3 bases, and 20 bases lay between the germline ends. This CDR3 has 18 amino acids. TCRdb re-derived calls from the 5' RACE reads in MiXCR, one entry per CDR3 protein. The table records about 69,000 distinct CDR3 sequences, over 4% of them present only once. Sequenced: blood, either unsorted or a sorted T cell fraction (not recorded which). The clonotype was recovered from a male donor with ankylosing spondylitis or in good health (not recorded which). The chain carries TRBV10-3 and TRBJ2-1; TRBD1 might be the D (6 bases). CDR3 nucleotides: TGTGCCATCAGTGAGAATGAAGGAAAAGTAGGGGGCTACAATGAGCAGTTCTTC. This codes for CAISENEGKVGGYNEQFF.